The rows below give T cell receptor beta chains drawn from one sample of a study of T cells expressing NK-cell markers. TCRdb re-called the 5' RACE reads, yielding one record per CDR3 amino acid sequence without DNA. The data include roughly 170,000 distinct CDR3 sequences; the top ten clones carry roughly 20%. The sequenced material came from blood T cells: a sorted CD56 or NKG2C T cell subset, CD4+ or CD8+ T cells, or bulk PBMC T cells (not recorded which). Source of these receptors: a woman between 18 and 70 years old in good health. CDR3s include the opening cysteine and the closing phenylalanine or tryptophan.

J gene,V gene,CDR3 protein
TRBJ2-4,TRBV11-2,CASTPQGQGDIQYF
TRBJ2-2,TRBV9,CASSVAGTSLTDTGELFF
TRBJ1-5,TRBV12-3/TRBV12-4,CASGETGGGNQPQHF
TRBJ1-2,TRBV29-1,CSVRDVALYGYTF
TRBJ1-1,TRBV5-1,CASSLGPGQNEAFF
TRBJ2-2,TRBV3-1,CASSQGLSANTGELFF
TRBJ1-5,TRBV30,CAWSGQGQRGNQPQHF
TRBJ1-1,TRBV6-1,CASSEWGVYAFF
TRBJ1-6,TRBV6-5,CASSYWNRGGNSPLHF
TRBJ2-2,TRBV29-1,CSVGGLPGELFF
TRBJ2-3,TRBV20-1,CSAYKDGADTQYF
TRBJ2-1,TRBV14,CASSHGQHNEQFF
TRBJ2-1,TRBV12-3/TRBV12-4,CASSPLGGFEQFF
TRBJ2-7,TRBV6-5,CASSYVQKLGYEQYF
TRBJ1-1,TRBV7-9,CASSSRAAGAEAFF
TRBJ2-7,TRBV20-1,CSARDAAVTYEQYF
TRBJ2-3,TRBV7-9,CASRSTSGRRGTDTQYF
TRBJ2-7,TRBV7-9,CASSARTSGDEQYF
TRBJ2-5,TRBV12-3/TRBV12-4,CASSMGGSQETQYF
TRBJ2-5,TRBV3-1,CASRPSGDKETQYF
TRBJ1-6,TRBV2,CASSDTPGGWSPLHF
TRBJ2-1,TRBV5-6,CASSYGLAGIYNEQFF
TRBJ2-7,TRBV4-1,CASSQVTGSSYEQYF
TRBJ2-1,TRBV11-2,CASSLTSSTYNEQFF
TRBJ2-3,TRBV20-1,CSARDALSGGGTDTQYF
TRBJ2-6,TRBV6-1,CASSRTGSGANVLTF
TRBJ2-1,TRBV5-1,CASSLAIYYEQFF
TRBJ2-7,TRBV29-1,CSVVTPSYEQYF
TRBJ2-1,TRBV7-8,CASREADTYNEQFF
TRBJ2-5,TRBV20-1,CSAPPRAGSTVGAQYF
TRBJ1-2,TRBV4-2,CASSPGDLNYGYTF
TRBJ2-7,TRBV20-1,CSAGGVWPGERSGRANEQYF
TRBJ2-7,TRBV27,CASSSSRSYEQYF
TRBJ2-1,TRBV27,CASSRTSGRVYEQFF
TRBJ2-7,TRBV27,CASSRLGGSRVQYF
TRBJ1-6,TRBV11-1,CASSLAGLQSSYNSPLHF
TRBJ2-7,TRBV5-1,CASETGGGQHYEQYF
TRBJ2-5,TRBV5-6,CASSIRDRGPQETQYF
TRBJ1-1,TRBV25-1,CASSGLGAGKMNTEAFF
TRBJ2-5,TRBV5-1,CASNALREGQGQETQYF
TRBJ1-3,TRBV3-1,CASSHPGRILPSSGNTIYF
TRBJ1-6,TRBV4-1,CASSQDPPGRGPLHF
TRBJ2-3,TRBV4-2,CASSLEGGLVLGTQYF
TRBJ2-3,TRBV2,CASKGLISSTDTQYF
TRBJ2-4,TRBV7-9,CASSLAGAVSPKNIQYF
TRBJ2-3,TRBV10-3,CAIRIAGVSTDTQYF
TRBJ1-6,TRBV6-1,CASNLGQGIGNSPLHF
TRBJ2-1,TRBV12-3/TRBV12-4,CASSPLQLEQFF
TRBJ1-1,TRBV11-2,CASSVGDRNTEAFF
TRBJ2-4,TRBV12-3/TRBV12-4,CASSLGLVGDIQYF
TRBJ2-7,TRBV6-1,CASSRDSESSYEQYF
TRBJ1-2,TRBV29-1,CSVVREGYGYTF
TRBJ2-1,TRBV5-1,CASSLDGDNSYNEQFF
TRBJ2-1,TRBV29-1,CSVGTPRLAGDNEQFF
TRBJ2-1,TRBV7-3,CASSGGTGTYNEQFF
TRBJ1-1,TRBV20-1,CSARARGQVRTEAFF
TRBJ2-3,TRBV28,CASTTPRLTDTQYF
TRBJ2-3,TRBV29-1,CSATGTGDEADTQYF
TRBJ1-1,TRBV6-6,CASRTGHTEAFF
TRBJ2-7,TRBV20-1,CSAYLLYEQYF